This entry lists 10 T cell receptor beta chains sequenced from one sample in a study of blood T cell repertoires in COVID-19. Data came from immunoSEQ multiplex PCR; TCRdb stores just in-frame clones and leaves some out. The sample carries approximately 280,000 clones, roughly 85% recorded once. The specimen sequenced was peripheral blood. The receptors stem from a man aged 45-65 years with active or convalescent COVID-19.

The chain recombines TRBV6-1 with TRBJ2-1; 9 bases map to TRBD2. This CDR3 comprises 16 residues. From germline, CDR1 is MNHNS and CDR2 SASEGT. The V and J ends lost 0 bases and 4 bases, in that order; junction bases with no gene match: 4. CDR3 sequence reads: CASSEAGTSFYNEQFF. The CDR3 DNA is TGTGCCAGCAGTGAAGCTGGGACTAGCTTTTACAATGAGCAGTTCTTC.

This clone was recorded only once. V usage is TRBV6-5 and J usage is TRBJ2-3, with 9 bases fitting TRBD1. Germline V gene data show CDR1 as MNHEY and CDR2 as SVGAGI. The J segment lost 6 bases and the V segment lost 6 bases, leaving 4 bases of the junction unmatched. This CDR3 is built from 13 residues. As DNA, the CDR3 is TGTGCCAGCAGGGGGACAGGGTTGGATACGCAGTATTTT. Amino acid sequence: CASRGTGLDTQYF.

This chain uses TRBV6-5 with TRBJ2-1, with D tentatively TRBD1 (5 bases). In germline, CDR1 is MNHEY, CDR2 SVGAGI. With 6 bases removed from V and 9 bases from J, the gap between germline ends came to 12 bases. There are 12 residues in the CDR3. The CDR3 region has the DNA TGTGCCAGCAGGGATTGGGGCGGTGAGCAGTTCTTC. The encoded protein is CASRDWGGEQFF.

In the case of this clone: Its ends do not fully match the called genes, so a read error is possible. The J gene is TRBJ1-3, the V gene TRBV7-3, with TRBD1 matching 7 bases. Germline V gene data show CDR1 as SGHTA and CDR2 as FQGTGA. The CDR3 loop spans 9 amino acids. CDR3 coding DNA: TGTGCCAGCGGCCTGACAGGGAAATTT. This encodes CASGLTGKF.

The chain couples TRBV10-3 to TRBJ1-4; 8 bases agree with TRBD1. V gave up 6 bases and J gave up 8 bases; unmatched junction bases: 8. Germline assignment: CDR1 ENHRY and CDR2 SYGVKD. This CDR3 spans 14 amino acids. CDR3 amino acids: CAISLTGEGEKLFF. The CDR3 region has the DNA TGTGCCATCAGCCTGACAGGGGAAGGGGAAAAACTGTTTTTT.

The V gene is TRBV28, the J gene TRBJ2-1, with 9 bases fitting TRBD1. This CDR3 is built from 14 residues. Germline loops: CDR1 MDHEN, CDR2 SYDVKM. Unmatched junction bases numbered 10, after V lost 10 bases and J lost 6 bases. The CDR3: CATVGTGWGNEQFF. The CDR3 DNA follows: TGTGCCACTGTTGGGACAGGGTGGGGCAATGAGCAGTTCTTC.

The gene calls are TRBV6-5 and TRBJ2-7, with 9 positions matching TRBD1. Germline lookup yields CDR1 MNHEY and CDR2 SVGAGI. After removal of 0 bases from V and 0 bases from J, the junction contained 3 bases not matched to a gene. This CDR3 contains 16 residues. This CDR3 is CASSYSRTGDSYEQYF. CDR3 nucleotides: TGTGCCAGCAGTTACTCAAGGACAGGGGACTCCTACGAGCAGTACTTC.

The chain carries TRBV6-5 and TRBJ2-7, with 10 bases aligning to TRBD1. CDR3 length: 15 residues. Germline values: CDR1 MNHEY, CDR2 SVGAGI. With 4 bases clipped from V and 2 bases from J, the junction kept 5 bases outside the gene matches. CDR3 in amino acids: CASSWTGTGAYEQYF. CDR3 nucleotides: TGTGCCAGCAGTTGGACAGGGACAGGGGCCTACGAGCAGTACTTC.

On this clone itself: Other DNA variants within this sample encode the same CDR3. This chain uses TRBV27 with TRBJ2-1, with 13 bases matching TRBD2. In germline, CDR1 is MNHEY, CDR2 SMNVEV (reference sequence). CDR3 length equals 16 residues. V dropped 4 bases and J dropped 7; count of bases not matched to a gene: 7. The chain's CDR3 is CASSSPTSGRRNEQFF. DNA of the CDR3: TGTGCCAGCAGTTCGCCGACTAGCGGGAGGAGGAATGAGCAGTTCTTC.

The chain carries TRBV30 and TRBJ1-2, with 10 bases fitting TRBD1. The CDR3 runs to 12 residues. Germline V gene data show CDR1 as GTSNPN and CDR2 as SVGIG (reference sequence). With 5 bases clipped from V and 8 bases from J, the junction kept 5 bases outside the gene matches. The CDR3 bases are TGTGCCTGGGGACAGGGGGTCGGGGGCTACACCTTC. Its protein is CAWGQGVGGYTF.